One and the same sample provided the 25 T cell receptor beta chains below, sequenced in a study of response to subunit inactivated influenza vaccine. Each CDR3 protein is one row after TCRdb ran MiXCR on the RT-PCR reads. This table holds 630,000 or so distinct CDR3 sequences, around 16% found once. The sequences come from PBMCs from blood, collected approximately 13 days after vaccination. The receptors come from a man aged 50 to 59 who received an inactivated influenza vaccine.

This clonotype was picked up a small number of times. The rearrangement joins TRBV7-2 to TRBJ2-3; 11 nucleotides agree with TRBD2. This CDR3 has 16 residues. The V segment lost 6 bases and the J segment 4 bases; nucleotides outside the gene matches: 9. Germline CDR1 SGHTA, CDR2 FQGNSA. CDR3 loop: CASRRIAGGPADTQYF. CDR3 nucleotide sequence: TGTGCCAGCAGGCGTATAGCGGGGGGGCCGGCAGATACGCAGTATTTT. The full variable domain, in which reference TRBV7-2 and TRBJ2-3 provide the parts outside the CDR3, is GAGVSQSPSNKVTEKGKDVELRCDPISGHTALYWYRQSLGQGLEFLIYFQGNSAPDKSGLPSDRFSAERTGGSVSTLTIQRTQQEDSAVYLCASRRIAGGPADTQYFGPGTRLTVL.

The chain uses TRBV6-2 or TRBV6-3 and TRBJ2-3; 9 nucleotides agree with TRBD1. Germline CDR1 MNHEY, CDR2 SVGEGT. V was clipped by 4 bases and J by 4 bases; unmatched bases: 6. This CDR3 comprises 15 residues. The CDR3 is CASSSPRTGADTQYF. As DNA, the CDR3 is TGTGCCAGCAGTTCCCCGAGGACAGGGGCAGATACGCAGTATTTT.

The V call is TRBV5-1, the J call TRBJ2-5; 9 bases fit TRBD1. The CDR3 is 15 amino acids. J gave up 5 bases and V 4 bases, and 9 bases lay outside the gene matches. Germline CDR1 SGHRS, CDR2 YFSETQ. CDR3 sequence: CASSITGGASETQYF. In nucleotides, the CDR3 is TGCGCCAGCAGCATCACAGGGGGCGCTTCGGAGACCCAGTACTTC.

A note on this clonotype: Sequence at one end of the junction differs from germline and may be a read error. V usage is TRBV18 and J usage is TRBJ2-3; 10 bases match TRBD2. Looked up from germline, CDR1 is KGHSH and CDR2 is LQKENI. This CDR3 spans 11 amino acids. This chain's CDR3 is CASSQLAGLNF. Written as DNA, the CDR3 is TGTGCCAGCTCTCAACTAGCGGGGCTAAATTTT.

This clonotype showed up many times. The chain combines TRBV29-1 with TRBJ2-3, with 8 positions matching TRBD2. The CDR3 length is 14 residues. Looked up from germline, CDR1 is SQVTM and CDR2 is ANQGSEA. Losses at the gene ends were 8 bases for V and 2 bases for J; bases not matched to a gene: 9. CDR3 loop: CSNRLAPFTDTQYF. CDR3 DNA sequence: TGCAGCAACCGACTAGCGCCATTCACAGATACGCAGTATTTT.

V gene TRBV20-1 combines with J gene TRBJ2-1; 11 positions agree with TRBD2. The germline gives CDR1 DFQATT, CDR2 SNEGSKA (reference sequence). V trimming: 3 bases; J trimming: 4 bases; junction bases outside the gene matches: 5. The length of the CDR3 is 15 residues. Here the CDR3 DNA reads TGCAGTGCTAGTCGGACTAGCGGGTATTACAATGAGCAGTTCTTC. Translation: CSASRTSGYYNEQFF.

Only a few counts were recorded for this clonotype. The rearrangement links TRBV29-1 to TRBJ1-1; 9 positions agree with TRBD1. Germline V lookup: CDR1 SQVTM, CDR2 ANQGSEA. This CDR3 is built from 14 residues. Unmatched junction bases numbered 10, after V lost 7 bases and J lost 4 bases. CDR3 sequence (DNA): TGCAGCGCCGATCCGACAGGGGGGCTCACTGAAGCTTTCTTT. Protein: CSADPTGGLTEAFF.

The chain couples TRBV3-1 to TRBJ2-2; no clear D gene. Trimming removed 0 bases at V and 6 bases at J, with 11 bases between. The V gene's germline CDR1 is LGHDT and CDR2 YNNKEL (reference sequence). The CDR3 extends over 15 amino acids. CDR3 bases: TGTGCCAGCAGCCAAGACCCCCTCCCGTCCGGGGAGCTGTTTTTT. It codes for CASSQDPLPSGELFF.

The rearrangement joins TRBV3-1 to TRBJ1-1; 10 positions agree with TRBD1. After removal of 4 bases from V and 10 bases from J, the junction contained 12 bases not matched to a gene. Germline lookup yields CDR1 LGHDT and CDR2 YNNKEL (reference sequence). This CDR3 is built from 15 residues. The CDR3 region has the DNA TGTGCCAGCAGCCCCGGACAGGGGGTAAACGTGGGAGCTTTCTTT. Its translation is CASSPGQGVNVGAFF.

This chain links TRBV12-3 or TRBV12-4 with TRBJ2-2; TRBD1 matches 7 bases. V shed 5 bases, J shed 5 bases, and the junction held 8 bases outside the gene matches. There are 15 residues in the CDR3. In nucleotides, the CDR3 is TGTGCCAGCAGTCCGTCGAGCAGGGGGACCGGGGAGCTGTTTTTT. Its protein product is CASSPSSRGTGELFF.

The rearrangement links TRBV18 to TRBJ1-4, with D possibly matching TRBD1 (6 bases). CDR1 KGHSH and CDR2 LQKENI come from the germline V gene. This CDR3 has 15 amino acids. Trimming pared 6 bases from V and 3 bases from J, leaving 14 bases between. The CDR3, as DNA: TGTGCCAGCTCGCCTACAGGGACTTCTAATGAAAAACTGTTTTTT. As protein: CASSPTGTSNEKLFF.

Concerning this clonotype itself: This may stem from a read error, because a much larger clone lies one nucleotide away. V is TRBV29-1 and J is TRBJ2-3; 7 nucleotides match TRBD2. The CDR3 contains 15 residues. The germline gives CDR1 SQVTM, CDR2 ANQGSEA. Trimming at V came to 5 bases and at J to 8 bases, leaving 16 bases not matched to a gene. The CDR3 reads CSVSPTSDTHGTQYF. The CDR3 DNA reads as TGCAGCGTTAGCCCCACTAGCGATACGCATGGTACGCAGTATTTT.

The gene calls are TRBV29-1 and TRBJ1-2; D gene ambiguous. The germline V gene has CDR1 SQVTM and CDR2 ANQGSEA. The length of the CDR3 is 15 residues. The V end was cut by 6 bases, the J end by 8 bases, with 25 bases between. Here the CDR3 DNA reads TGCAGCGTCCCGCTAGAGTCAGACTCGGTGGAGGGCTACACCTTC. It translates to CSVPLESDSVEGYTF.

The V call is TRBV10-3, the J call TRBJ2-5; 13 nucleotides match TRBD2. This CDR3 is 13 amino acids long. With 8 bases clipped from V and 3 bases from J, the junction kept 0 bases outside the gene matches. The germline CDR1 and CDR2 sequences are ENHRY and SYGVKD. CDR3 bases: TGTGCCATCGGGACTAGCGGGGAAGAGACCCAGTACTTC. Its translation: CAIGTSGEETQYF.

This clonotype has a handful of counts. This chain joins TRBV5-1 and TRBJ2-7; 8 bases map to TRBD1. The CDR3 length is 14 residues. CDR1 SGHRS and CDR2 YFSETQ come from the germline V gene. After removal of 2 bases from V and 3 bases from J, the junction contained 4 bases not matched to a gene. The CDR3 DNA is TGCGCCAGCAGCTTTTTGGACAGGGTCTACGAGCAGTACTTC. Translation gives CASSFLDRVYEQYF.

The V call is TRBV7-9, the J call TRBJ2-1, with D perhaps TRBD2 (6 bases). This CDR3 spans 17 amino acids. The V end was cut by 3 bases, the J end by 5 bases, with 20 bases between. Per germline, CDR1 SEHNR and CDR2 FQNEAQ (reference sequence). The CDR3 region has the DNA TGTGCCAGCAGCTTCGACCCCAGAGGCGGGATGAACAATGAGCAGTTCTTC. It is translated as CASSFDPRGGMNNEQFF.

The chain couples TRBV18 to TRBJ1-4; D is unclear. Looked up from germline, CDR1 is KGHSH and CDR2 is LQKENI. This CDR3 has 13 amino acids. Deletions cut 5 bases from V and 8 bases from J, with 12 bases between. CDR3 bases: TGTGCCAGCTCAACTCGAGGTGGGGAAAAACTGTTTTTT. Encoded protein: CASSTRGGEKLFF.

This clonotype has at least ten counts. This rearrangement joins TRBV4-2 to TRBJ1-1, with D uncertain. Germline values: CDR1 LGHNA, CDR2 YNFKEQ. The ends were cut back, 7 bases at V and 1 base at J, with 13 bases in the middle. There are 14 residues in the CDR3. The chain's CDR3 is CASISGASNTEAFF. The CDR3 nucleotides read TGTGCCAGCATTTCCGGCGCTTCGAACACTGAAGCTTTCTTT.

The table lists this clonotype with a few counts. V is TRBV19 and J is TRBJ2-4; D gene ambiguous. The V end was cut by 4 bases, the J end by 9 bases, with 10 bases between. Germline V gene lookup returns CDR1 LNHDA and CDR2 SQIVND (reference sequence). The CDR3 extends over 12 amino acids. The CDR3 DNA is TGTGCCAGTAGTAACAGAGAAAGCATTCAGTACTTC. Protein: CASSNRESIQYF.

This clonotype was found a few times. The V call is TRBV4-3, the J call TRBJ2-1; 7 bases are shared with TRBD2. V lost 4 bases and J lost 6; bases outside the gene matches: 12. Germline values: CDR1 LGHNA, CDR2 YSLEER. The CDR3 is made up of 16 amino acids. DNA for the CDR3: TGCGCCAGCAGCCCAAGTTGGGGAGGGCCAGGCAATGAGCAGTTCTTC. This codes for CASSPSWGGPGNEQFF.

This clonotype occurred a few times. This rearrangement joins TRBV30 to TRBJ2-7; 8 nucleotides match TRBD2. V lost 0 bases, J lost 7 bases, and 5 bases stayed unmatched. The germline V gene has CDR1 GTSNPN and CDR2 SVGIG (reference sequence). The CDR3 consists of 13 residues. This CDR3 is CAWSVGTSREQYF. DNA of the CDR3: TGTGCCTGGAGTGTAGGGACTAGTCGAGAGCAGTACTTC. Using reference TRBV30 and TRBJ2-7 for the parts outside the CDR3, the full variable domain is SQTIHQWPATLVQPVGSPLSLECTVEGTSNPNLYWYRQAAGRGLQLLFYSVGIGQISSEVPQNLSASRPQDRQFILSSKKLLLSDSGFYLCAWSVGTSREQYFGPGTRLTVT.

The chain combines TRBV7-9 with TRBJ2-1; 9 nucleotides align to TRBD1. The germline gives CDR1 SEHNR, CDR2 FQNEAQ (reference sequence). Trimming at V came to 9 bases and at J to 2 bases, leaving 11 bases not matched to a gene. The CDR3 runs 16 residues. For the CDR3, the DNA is TGTGCCAGGAGCCCCGGGGGACAGGGACCCTACAATGAGCAGTTCTTC. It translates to CARSPGGQGPYNEQFF.

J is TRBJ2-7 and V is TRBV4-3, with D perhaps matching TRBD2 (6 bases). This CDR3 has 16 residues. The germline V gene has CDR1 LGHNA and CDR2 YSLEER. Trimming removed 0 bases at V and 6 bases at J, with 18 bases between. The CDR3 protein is CASSQDSTRGSGEQYF. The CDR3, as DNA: TGCGCCAGCAGCCAAGATTCCACGCGGGGAAGTGGCGAGCAGTACTTC.

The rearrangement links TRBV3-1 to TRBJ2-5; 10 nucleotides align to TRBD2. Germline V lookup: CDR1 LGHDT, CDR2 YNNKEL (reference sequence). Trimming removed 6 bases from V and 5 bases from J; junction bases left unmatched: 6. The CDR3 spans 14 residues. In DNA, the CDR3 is TGTGCCAGCAGTCCAGCGGGAGGGAGGGAGACCCAGTACTTC. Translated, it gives CASSPAGGRETQYF.

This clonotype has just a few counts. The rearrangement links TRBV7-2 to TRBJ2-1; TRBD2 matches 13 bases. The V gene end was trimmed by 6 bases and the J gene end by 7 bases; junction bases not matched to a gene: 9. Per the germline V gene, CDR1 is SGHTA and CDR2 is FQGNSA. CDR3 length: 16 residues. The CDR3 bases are TGTGCCAGCAGGCCTGGACTAGCGGGGGTTTCTAATGAGCAGTTCTTC. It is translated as CASRPGLAGVSNEQFF.